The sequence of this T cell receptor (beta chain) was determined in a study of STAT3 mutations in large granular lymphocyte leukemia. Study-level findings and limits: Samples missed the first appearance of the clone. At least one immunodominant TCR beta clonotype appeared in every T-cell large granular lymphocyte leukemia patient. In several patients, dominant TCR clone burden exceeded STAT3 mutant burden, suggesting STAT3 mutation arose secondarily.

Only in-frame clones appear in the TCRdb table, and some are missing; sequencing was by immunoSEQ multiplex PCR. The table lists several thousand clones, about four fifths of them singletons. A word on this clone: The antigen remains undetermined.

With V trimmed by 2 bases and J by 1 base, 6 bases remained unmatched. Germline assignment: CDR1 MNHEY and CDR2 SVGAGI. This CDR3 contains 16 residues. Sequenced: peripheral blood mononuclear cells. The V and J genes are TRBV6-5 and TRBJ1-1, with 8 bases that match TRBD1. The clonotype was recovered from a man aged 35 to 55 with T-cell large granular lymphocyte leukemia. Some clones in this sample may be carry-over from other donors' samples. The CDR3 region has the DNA TGTGCCAGCAGTTACCTTTTAGACAGGGGGAACACTGAAGCTTTCTTT. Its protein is CASSYLLDRGNTEAFF.